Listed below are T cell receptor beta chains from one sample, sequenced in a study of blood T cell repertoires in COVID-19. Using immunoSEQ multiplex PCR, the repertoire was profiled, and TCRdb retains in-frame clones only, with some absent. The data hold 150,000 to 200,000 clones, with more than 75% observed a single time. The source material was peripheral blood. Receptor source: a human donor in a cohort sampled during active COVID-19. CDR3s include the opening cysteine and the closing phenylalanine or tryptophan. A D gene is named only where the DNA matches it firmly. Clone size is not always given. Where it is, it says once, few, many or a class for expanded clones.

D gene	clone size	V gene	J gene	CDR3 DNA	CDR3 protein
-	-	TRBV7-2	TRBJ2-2	TGTGCCAGCAGCTTCCCCATCACAACCTCGTTAACGGGCGGGGAGCTGTTTTTT	CASSFPITTSLTGGELFF
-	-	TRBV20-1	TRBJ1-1	TGCAGTGCTAGTAGGGGGGGAGAGCGCACTGAAGCTTTCTTT	CSASRGGERTEAFF
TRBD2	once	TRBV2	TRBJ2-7	TGTGCCAGCAGCGTAGACAGCGTAGCGGGAGTCGAGCAGTACTTC	CASSVDSVAGVEQYF
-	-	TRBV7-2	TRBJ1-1	TGTGCCAGCAGCTTCACAGGGAAACACACTGAAGCTTTCTTT	CASSFTGKHTEAFF
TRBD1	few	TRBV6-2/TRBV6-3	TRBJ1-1	TGTGCCAGCAGTTACTCGACAGGGGCTGGCGAAGCTTTCTTT	CASSYSTGAGEAFF
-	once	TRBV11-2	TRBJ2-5	TGTGCCAGCAGCTTTATCATGCCTTCCGACAGGAACCAAGAGACCCAGTACTTC	CASSFIMPSDRNQETQYF
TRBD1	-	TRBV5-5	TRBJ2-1	TGTGCCAGCAGCTTAACCGGGACAGAGTACAATGAGCAGTTCTTC	CASSLTGTEYNEQFF
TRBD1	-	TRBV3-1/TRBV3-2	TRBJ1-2	TGTGCCAGCAGCCAAGAGGACGCGGGGACAGGAATCTATGGCTACACCTTC	CASSQEDAGTGIYGYTF
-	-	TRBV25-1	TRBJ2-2	TGTGCCAGCAGTGAATATTACCCGACAGAAGCGAACACCGGGGAGCTGTTTTTT	CASSEYYPTEANTGELFF
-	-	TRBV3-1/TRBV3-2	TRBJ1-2	TGTGCCAGCAGCCAAGTAGGGGGAGGCTACACCTTC	CASSQVGGGYTF
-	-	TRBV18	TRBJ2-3	TGTGCCAGCTCACCGAGGTCTTTCCTGAGCACAGATACGCAGTATTTT	CASSPRSFLSTDTQYF
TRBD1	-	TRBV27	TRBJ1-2	TGTGCCAGCAGTTCCCCCCCCCTCACAGGGGGAGGCTACACCTTC	CASSSPPLTGGGYTF
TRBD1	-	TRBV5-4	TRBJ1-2	TGTGCCAGCAGTTTTTCTCCGACAGGGGCCAACTATGGCTACACCTTC	CASSFSPTGANYGYTF
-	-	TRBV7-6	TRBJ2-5	TGTGCCAGCAGCTTAGATAAAGAGACCCAGTACTTC	CASSLDKETQYF
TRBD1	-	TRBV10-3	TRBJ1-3	TGTGCCATCAGGGGGGGACAGGGGCCTGGAAACACCATATATTTT	CAIRGGQGPGNTIYF
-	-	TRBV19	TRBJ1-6	TGTGCCAGTAGTATGGAGCCGGCTACATATAATTCACCCCTCCACTTT	CASSMEPATYNSPLHF
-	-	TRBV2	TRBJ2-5	TGTGCCAGCAGGTTGGGGCCGGAGACCCAGTACTTC	CASRLGPETQYF
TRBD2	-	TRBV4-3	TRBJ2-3	TGCGCCAGCAGCCCCAGACTAGCGGGGTACACAGATACGCAGTATTTT	CASSPRLAGYTDTQYF
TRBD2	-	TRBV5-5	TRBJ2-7	TGTGCCAGCAGCTTGGTCCGGACTAGCGGGAGTGGGCCCTACGAGCAGTACTTC	CASSLVRTSGSGPYEQYF
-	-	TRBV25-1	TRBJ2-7	TGTGCCAGCAGGCGAGAGGGATCCTACGAGCAGTACTTC	CASRREGSYEQYF
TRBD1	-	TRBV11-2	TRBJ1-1	TGTGCCAGCAGTTTTAACCCGGGACAGGAAGCTTTCTTT	CASSFNPGQEAFF
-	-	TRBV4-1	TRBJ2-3	TGCGCCAGCAGCCAAGATGCGGGCGGGAGCACAGATACGCAGTATTTT	CASSQDAGGSTDTQYF
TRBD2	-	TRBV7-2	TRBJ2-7	TGTGCCAGCAGCCCGAGCGGGAGATCCTACGAGCAGTACTTC	CASSPSGRSYEQYF
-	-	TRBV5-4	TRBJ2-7	TGTGCCAGCAGCTCGGGACTTAACTACGAGCAGTACTTC	CASSSGLNYEQYF
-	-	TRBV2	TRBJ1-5	TGTGCCAGCAGTGAACAGGCGCCCAATCAGCCCCAGCATTTT	CASSEQAPNQPQHF
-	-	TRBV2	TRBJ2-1	TGTGCCAGCACCCCGGAGGCGTTACCGCAGTTCTTC	CASTPEALPQFF
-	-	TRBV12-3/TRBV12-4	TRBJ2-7	TGTGCCAGCAGCTCTCAGGGGTACGAGCAGTACTTC	CASSSQGYEQYF
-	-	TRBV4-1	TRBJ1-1	TGCGCCAGCAGCCGCGCTCAGGGCTTACGGACTGAAGCTTTCTTT	CASSRAQGLRTEAFF
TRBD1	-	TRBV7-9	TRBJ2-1	TGTGCCAGCACCCTGGGACAGGTGGGCAATGAGCAGTTCTTC	CASTLGQVGNEQFF
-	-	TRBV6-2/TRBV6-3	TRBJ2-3	TGTGCCAGCAGTTACTTGGGGGGGGCCAATACGCAGTATTTT	CASSYLGGANTQYF
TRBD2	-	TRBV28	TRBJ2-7	TGTGCCAGCAGTGAGACTAGCGGGATCATCTACGAGCAGTACTTC	CASSETSGIIYEQYF
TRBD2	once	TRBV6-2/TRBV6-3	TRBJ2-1	TGTGCCAGCAGTTCATGGACTAGCGGAGGATACAATGAGCAGTTCTTC	CASSSWTSGGYNEQFF
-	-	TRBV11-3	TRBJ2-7	TGTGCCAGCAGCCACGGGAGCTCCTACGAGCAGTACTTC	CASSHGSSYEQYF
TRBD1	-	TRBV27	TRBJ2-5	TGTGCCAGCAGTCCCGGGACAGGGTGGGGGACCCAGTACTTC	CASSPGTGWGTQYF
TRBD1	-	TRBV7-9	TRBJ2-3	TGTGCCAGCAGCTTAGATGCCCGGCGTGGCCAAGGGGGCTCTGATACGCAGTATTTT	CASSLDARRGQGGSDTQYF
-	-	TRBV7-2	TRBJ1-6	TGTGCCAGCAGCTTAGGACAGGTCAAGAATTCACCCCTCCACTTT	CASSLGQVKNSPLHF
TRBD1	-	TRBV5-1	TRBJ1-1	TGCGCCAGCAGGCGGGACAGGGCATTAGCTTTCTTT	CASRRDRALAFF
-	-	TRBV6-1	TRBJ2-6	TGTGCCAGCAGTGACGTTATTTCTGGGGCCAACGTCCTGACTTTC	CASSDVISGANVLTF
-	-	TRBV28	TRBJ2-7	TGTGCCAGCAGCCTCAAGAATAGTCTATACGAGCAGTACTTC	CASSLKNSLYEQYF
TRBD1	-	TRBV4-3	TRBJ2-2	TGCGCCAGCAGCCACCCACAGGGGACCGGGGAGCTGTTTTTT	CASSHPQGTGELFF
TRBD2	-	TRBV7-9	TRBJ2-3	TGTGCCAGCAGCTTAGGACTAGCGGGGATGATGGATACGCAGTATTTT	CASSLGLAGMMDTQYF
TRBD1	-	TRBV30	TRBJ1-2	TGTGCCTGGAGTGTACCGGGGACAGCTAACTATGGCTACACCTTC	CAWSVPGTANYGYTF
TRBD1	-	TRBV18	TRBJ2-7	TGTGCCAGCTCTCACCCGGACAGGAACTACGAGCAGTACTTC	CASSHPDRNYEQYF
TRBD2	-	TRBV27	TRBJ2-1	TGTGCCACCGGCCCAGGAGCGGGGGTCTACAATGAGCAGTTCTTC	CATGPGAGVYNEQFF
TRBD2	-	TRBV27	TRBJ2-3	TGTGCCAGCAGTTTACGTCGGCTAGCGGGGGCCAGGGATACGCAGTATTTT	CASSLRRLAGARDTQYF
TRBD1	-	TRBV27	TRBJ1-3	TGTGCCAGCAGCCCGACAGGGACGGGAAACACCATATATTTT	CASSPTGTGNTIYF
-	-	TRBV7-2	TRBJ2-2	TGTGCCAGCAGCTCCCGGACAGTTACGAACACCGGGGAGCTGTTTTTT	CASSSRTVTNTGELFF
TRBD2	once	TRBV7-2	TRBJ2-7	TGTGCCAGCAGCTTAGAGCGGGGACCCTACGAGCAGTACTTC	CASSLERGPYEQYF